This entry describes one T cell receptor beta chain. What it binds is unknown. This specimen comes from a study of T-cell reconstitution after alpha-beta-depleted transplantation in children. Study outcomes and limitations: At around two months after transplant, the alpha-beta T cells were reportedly derived from several hundred expanded clones that came from non-depleted graft cells. T cells produced anew were the main source of T-cell counts and diversity one year after transplant. Some patients showed high day-60 TCRbeta diversity, which derived from surviving recipient T cells and thymic progenitors.

The junction had 8 bases not matched to a gene; V was cut back by 6 bases and J by 4 bases. CDR3 length: 16 residues. The TCRbeta library was prepared with unique molecular identifiers. One entry per CDR3 protein, called by TCRdb with MiXCR from the PCR reads. The data show 32,000 or so distinct CDR3 sequences, with about 6.7% seen just once and around 26% held by the top ten. The source is a child younger than two who had a stem cell transplant for acute myeloid leukemia, so the T cells may come from the graft donor. The sequenced sample was peripheral blood, obtained 60 days after TCRalphabeta/CD19-depleted stem cell transplant. The J gene is TRBJ2-3, the V gene TRBV12-3 or TRBV12-4; 12 nucleotides align to TRBD2. CDR3 nucleotides: TGTGCCAGCAGAATACAACTAGCGGGAGGATCAGATACGCAGTATTTT. Protein: CASRIQLAGGSDTQYF.